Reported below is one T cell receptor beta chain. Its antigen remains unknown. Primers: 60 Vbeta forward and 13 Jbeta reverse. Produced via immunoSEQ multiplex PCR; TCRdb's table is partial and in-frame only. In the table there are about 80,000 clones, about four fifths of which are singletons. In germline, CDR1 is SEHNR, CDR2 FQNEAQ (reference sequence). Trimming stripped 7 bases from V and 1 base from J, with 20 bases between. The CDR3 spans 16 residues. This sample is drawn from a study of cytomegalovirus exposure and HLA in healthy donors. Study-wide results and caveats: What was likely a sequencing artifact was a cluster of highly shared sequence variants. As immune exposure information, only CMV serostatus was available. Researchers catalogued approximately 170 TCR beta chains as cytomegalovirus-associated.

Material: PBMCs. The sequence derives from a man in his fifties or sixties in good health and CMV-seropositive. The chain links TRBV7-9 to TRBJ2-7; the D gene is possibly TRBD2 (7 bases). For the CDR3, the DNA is TGTGCCAGCAATAGCAGGGGAAGCGGGGATTCCTACGAGCAGTACTTC. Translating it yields CASNSRGSGDSYEQYF. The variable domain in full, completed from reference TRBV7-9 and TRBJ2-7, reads DTGVSQNPRHKITKRGQNVTFRCDPISEHNRLYWYRQTLGQGPEFLTYFQNEAQLEKSRLLSDRFSAERPKGSFSTLEIQRTEQGDSAMYLCASNSRGSGDSYEQYFGPGTRLTVT.